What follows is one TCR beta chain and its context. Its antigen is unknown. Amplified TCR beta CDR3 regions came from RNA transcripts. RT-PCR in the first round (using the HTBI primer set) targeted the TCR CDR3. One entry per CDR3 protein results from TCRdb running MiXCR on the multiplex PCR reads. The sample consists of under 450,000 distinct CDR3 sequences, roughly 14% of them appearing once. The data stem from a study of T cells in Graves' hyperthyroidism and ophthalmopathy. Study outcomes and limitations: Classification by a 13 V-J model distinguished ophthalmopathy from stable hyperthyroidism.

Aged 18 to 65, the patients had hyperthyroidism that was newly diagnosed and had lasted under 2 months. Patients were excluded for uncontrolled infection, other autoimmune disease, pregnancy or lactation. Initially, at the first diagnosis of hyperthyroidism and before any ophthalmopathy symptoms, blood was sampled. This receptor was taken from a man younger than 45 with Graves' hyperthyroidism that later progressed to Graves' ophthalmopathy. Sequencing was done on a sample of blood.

This chain's CDR3 is CAIGGNTEAFF. CDR3 bases: TGTGCCATCGGCGGGAACACTGAAGCTTTCTTT. This chain uses TRBV10-3 with TRBJ1-1, with D unclear. Deletions cut 8 bases from V and 1 base from J, with 5 bases between. CDR3 length: 11 amino acids. Germline loops: CDR1 ENHRY, CDR2 SYGVKD.